The entry below gives a single TCR beta chain sequence along with its context. The data originate from a study of blood T cell repertoires in COVID-19. The CDR3 consists of 13 residues. The V gene lost 0 bases and the J gene lost 9 bases, with 6 bases spanning the gap. In germline, CDR1 is LGHDT, CDR2 YNNKEL (reference sequence). Produced via immunoSEQ multiplex PCR; TCRdb's table is partial and in-frame only. Of around 140,000 clones in the sample, approximately 85% are singletons; the top ten hold approximately 2%. Material for sequencing was peripheral blood. This chain uses TRBV3-1 (or the pseudogene TRBV3-2) with TRBJ1-6; D is uncertain. This receptor was obtained from a man aged 70 or older with acute or convalescent COVID-19. The CDR3 bases are TGTGCCAGCAGCCAAGATCGTCCTTCACCCCTCCACTTT. Protein product: CASSQDRPSPLHF.